This T cell receptor (beta chain) derives from a study of control samples from healthy donors and cancer patients. Using immunoSEQ multiplex PCR, the repertoire was profiled, and TCRdb retains in-frame clones only, with some absent. The sample has just over 150,000 clones, approximately 93% seen once. Sequencing was performed on blood. The receptor was isolated from a woman in her thirties or forties in good health.

The CDR3 loop is CASSQDRPGIYGYTF. The CDR3, as DNA: TGCGCCAGCAGCCAAGATCGACCAGGGATCTATGGCTACACCTTC. The chain couples TRBV4-3 to TRBJ1-2; D is possibly TRBD1 (5 bases). The V end lost 0 bases, the J end lost 4 bases, and 12 bases lay between the germline ends. The CDR3 consists of 15 residues. Germline CDR1 is LGHNA and CDR2 is YSLEER.